This T cell receptor (beta chain) was identified in a study of patients and donors after allogeneic stem cell transplantation. A single record per CDR3 protein comes from TCRdb applying MiXCR to the RT-PCR reads. The sample yields about 39,000 distinct CDR3 sequences, roughly 30% seen once. The germline V gene has CDR1 MDHEN and CDR2 SYDVKM. With 6 bases removed from V and 0 bases from J, the gap between germline ends came to 17 bases. The CDR3 is made up of 16 amino acids. This chain joins TRBV28 and TRBJ1-1; the D gene is possibly TRBD1 (5 bases). This receptor was obtained from a human donor who was either an allogeneic HSCT recipient or a stem cell or donor lymphocyte infusion donor (not recorded which). It is not recorded whose cells these are; they may come from a transplant donor. What was sequenced was blood, either unsorted or a sorted T cell fraction (not recorded which). CDR3 coding DNA: TGTGCCAGCAGCCTAGACGGGGGACTCATGAACACTGAAGCTTTCTTT. Translated, it gives CASSLDGGLMNTEAFF. Complete variable domain (other parts from reference TRBV28 and TRBJ1-1): DVKVTQSSRYLVKRTGEKVFLECVQDMDHENMFWYRQDPGLGLRLIYFSYDVKMKEKGDIPEGYSVSREKKERFSLILESASTNQTSMYLCASSLDGGLMNTEAFFGQGTRLTVV.